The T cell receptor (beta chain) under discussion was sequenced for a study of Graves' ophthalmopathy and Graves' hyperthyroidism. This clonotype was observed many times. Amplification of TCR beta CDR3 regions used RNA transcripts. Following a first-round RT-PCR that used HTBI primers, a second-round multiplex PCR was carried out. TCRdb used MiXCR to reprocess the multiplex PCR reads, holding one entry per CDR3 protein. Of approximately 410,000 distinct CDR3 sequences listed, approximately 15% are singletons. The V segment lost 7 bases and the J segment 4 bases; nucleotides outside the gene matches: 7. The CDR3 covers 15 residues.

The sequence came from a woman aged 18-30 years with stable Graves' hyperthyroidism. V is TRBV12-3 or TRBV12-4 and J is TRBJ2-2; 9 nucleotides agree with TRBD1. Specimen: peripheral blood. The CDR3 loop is CASTKTGGLTGELFF. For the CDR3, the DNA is TGTGCCAGCACCAAAACAGGGGGCCTCACCGGGGAGCTGTTTTTT.